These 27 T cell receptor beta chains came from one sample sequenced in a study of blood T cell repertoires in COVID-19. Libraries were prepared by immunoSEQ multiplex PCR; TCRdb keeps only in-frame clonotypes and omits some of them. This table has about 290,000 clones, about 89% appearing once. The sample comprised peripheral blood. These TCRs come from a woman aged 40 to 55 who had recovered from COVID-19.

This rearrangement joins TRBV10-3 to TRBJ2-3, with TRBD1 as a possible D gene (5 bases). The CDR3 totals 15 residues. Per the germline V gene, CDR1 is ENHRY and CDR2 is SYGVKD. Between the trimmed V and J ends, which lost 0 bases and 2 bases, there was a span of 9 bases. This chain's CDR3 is CAISESDSATDTQYF. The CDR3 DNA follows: TGTGCCATCAGTGAGTCAGACAGTGCCACAGATACGCAGTATTTT.

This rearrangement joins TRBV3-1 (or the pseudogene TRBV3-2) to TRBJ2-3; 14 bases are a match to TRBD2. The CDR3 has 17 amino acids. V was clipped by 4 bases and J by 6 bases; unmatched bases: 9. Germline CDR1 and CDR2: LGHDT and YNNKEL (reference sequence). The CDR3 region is CASSLGTSGSVADTQYF. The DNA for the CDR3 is TGTGCCAGCAGCCTGGGGACTAGCGGGAGCGTGGCGGATACGCAGTATTTT.

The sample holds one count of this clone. The CDR3 DNA follows: TGTGCCAGCAGCTTAGTAGCGGGAGAATTGGGCGGGGAGCTGTTTTTT. Translated, it gives CASSLVAGELGGELFF. The chain is built from TRBV7-9 and TRBJ2-2; 9 bases agree with TRBD2. The J segment lost 7 bases and the V segment lost 1 base, leaving 7 bases of the junction unmatched. Germline V CDR1 and CDR2: SEHNR, FQNEAQ (reference sequence). The CDR3 covers 16 residues.

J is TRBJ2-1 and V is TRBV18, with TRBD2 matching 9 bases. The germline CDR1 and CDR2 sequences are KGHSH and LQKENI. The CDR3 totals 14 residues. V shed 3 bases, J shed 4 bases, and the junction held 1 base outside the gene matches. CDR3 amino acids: CASSPGLAYNEQFF. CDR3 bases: TGTGCCAGCTCACCCGGACTAGCGTACAATGAGCAGTTCTTC.

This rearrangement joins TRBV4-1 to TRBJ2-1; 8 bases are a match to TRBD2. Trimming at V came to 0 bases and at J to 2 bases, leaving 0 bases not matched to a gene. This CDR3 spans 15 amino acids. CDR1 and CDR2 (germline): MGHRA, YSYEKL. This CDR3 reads CASSQEGLAYNEQFF. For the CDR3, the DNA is TGCGCCAGCAGCCAAGAGGGACTAGCCTACAATGAGCAGTTCTTC.

CDR3 loop: CASSYLAGEAKNIQYF. The CDR3 DNA sequence: TGTGCCAGCAGCTACTTAGCGGGGGAAGCCAAAAACATTCAGTACTTC. The chain employs TRBV7-3 and TRBJ2-4; 9 nucleotides match TRBD2. V gave up 4 bases and J gave up 0 bases; unmatched junction bases: 4. This CDR3 contains 16 residues. Germline assignment: CDR1 SGHTA and CDR2 FQGTGA.

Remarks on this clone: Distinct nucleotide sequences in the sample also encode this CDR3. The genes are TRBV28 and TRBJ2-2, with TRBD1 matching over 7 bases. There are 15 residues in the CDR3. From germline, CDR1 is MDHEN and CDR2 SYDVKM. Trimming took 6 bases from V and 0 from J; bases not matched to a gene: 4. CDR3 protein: CASSLGTANTGELFF. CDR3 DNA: TGTGCCAGCAGCCTCGGGACAGCGAACACCGGGGAGCTGTTTTTT.

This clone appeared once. In nucleotides, the CDR3 is TGTGCCAGCAGTTATCCGGGAGCAGCTTTCTTT. Protein sequence: CASSYPGAAFF. The gene calls are TRBV28 and TRBJ1-1; D gene ambiguous. V lost 4 bases, J lost 10 bases, and 10 bases lay in between. Germline CDR1 MDHEN, CDR2 SYDVKM. The CDR3 consists of 11 residues.

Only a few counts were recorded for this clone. CDR3: CASSEGTGPTEQYF. The CDR3 DNA is TGTGCCAGCAGTGAGGGGACAGGGCCTACGGAGCAGTACTTC. The chain combines TRBV2 with TRBJ2-7, with TRBD1 matching 9 bases. After removal of 3 bases from V and 7 bases from J, the junction contained 7 bases not matched to a gene. The CDR3 has 14 residues. CDR1 is SNHLY and CDR2 is FYNNEI in the germline V gene.

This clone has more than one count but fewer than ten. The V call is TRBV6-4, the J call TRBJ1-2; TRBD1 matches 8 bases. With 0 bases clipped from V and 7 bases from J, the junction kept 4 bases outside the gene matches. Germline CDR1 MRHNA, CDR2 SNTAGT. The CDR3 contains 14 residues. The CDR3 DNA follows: TGTGCCAGCAGTGACTCGAGAGACAGGGGTGGCTACACCTTC. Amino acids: CASSDSRDRGGYTF.

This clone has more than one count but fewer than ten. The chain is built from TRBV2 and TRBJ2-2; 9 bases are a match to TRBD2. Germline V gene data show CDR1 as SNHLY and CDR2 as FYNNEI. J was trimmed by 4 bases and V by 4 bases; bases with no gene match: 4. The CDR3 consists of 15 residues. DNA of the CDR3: TGTGCCAGCAGTGCACTAGCGGGCGTCACCGGGGAGCTGTTTTTT. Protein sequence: CASSALAGVTGELFF. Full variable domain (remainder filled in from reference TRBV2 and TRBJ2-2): EPEVTQTPSHQVTQMGQEVILRCVPISNHLYFYWYRQILGQKVEFLVSFYNNEISEKSEIFDDQFSVERPDGSNFTLKIRSTKLEDSAMYFCASSALAGVTGELFFGEGSRLTVL.

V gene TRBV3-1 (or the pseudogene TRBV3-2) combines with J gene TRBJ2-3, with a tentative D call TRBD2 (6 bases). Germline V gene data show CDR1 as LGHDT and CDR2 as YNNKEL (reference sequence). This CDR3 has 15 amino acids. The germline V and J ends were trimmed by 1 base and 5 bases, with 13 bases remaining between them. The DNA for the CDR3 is TGTGCCAGCAGCCAAGGGGTAGCGGAGGGAGATACGCAGTATTTT. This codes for CASSQGVAEGDTQYF.

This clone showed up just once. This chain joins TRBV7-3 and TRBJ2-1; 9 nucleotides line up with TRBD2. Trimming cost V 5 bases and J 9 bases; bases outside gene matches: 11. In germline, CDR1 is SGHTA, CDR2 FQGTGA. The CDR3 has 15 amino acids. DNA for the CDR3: TGTGCCAGCAGCCCCTTTAGCGGGAGTGAAGGTGAGCAGTTCTTC. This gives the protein CASSPFSGSEGEQFF.

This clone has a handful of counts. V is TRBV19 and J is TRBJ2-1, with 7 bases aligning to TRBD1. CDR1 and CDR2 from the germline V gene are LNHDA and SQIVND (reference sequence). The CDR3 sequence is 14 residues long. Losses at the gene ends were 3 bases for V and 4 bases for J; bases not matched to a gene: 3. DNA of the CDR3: TGTGCCAGTAGTATCCCGGGACAGTACAATGAGCAGTTCTTC. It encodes CASSIPGQYNEQFF.

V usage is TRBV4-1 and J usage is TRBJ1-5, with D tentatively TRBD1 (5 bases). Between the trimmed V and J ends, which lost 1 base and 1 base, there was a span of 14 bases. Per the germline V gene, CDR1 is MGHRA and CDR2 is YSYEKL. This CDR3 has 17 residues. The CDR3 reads CASSQGQLLVSNQPQHF. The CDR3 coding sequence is TGCGCCAGCAGCCAAGGACAGCTTTTGGTAAGCAATCAGCCCCAGCATTTT.

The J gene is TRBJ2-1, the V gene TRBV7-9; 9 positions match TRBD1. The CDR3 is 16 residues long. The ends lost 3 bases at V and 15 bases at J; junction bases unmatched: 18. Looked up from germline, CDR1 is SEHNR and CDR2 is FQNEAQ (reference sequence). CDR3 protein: CASSLSPTIGTGNPFF. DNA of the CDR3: TGTGCCAGCAGCTTGTCACCAACAATCGGGACAGGGAATCCGTTCTTC.

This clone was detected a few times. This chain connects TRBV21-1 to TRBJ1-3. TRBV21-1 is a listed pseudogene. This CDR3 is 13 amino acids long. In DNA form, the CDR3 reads TGTGCCAGCAGCAACCCGGGTGGAAACACCATATATTTT. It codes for CASSNPGGNTIYF.

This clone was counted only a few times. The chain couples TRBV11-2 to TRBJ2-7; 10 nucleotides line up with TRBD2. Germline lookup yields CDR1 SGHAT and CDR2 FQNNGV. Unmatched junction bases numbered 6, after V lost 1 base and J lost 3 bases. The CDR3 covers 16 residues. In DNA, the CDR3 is TGTGCCAGCAGCTTAGTAGGACTAGCGGTAGACTACGAGCAGTACTTC. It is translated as CASSLVGLAVDYEQYF. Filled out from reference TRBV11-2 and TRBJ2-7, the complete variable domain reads EAGVAQSPRYKIIEKRQSVAFWCNPISGHATLYWYQQILGQGPKLLIQFQNNGVVDDSQLPKDRFSAERLKGVDSTLKIQPAKLEDSAVYLCASSLVGLAVDYEQYFGPGTRLTVT.

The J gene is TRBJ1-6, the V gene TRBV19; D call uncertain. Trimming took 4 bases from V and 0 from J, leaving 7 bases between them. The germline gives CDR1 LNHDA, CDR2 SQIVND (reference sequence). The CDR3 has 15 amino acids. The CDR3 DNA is TGTGCCAGTAGTACGGCTAGCTCCTATAATTCACCCCTCCACTTT. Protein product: CASSTASSYNSPLHF.

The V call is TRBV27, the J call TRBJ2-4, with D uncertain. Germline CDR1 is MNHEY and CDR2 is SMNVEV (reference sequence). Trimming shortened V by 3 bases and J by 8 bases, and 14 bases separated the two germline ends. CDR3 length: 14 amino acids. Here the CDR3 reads CASSFSSSLDIQYF. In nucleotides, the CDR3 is TGTGCCAGCAGTTTTTCATCGAGTCTTGACATTCAGTACTTC.

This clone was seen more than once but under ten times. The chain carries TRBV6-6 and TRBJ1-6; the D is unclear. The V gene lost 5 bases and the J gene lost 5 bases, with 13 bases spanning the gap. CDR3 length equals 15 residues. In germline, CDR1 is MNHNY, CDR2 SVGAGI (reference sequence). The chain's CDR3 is CASSTAGSDNSPLHF. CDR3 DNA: TGTGCCAGCAGTACCGCCGGGTCCGATAATTCACCCCTCCACTTT.

For the CDR3, the DNA is TGCGCCAGCAGCTTGGGGGGACTAGTCGATGAGCAGTTCTTC. It specifies CASSLGGLVDEQFF. The rearrangement links TRBV5-1 to TRBJ2-1, with 8 bases lining up with TRBD2. Germline CDR1 and CDR2: SGHRS and YFSETQ. V lost 0 bases, J lost 8 bases, and 4 bases stayed unmatched. The CDR3 is 14 amino acids.

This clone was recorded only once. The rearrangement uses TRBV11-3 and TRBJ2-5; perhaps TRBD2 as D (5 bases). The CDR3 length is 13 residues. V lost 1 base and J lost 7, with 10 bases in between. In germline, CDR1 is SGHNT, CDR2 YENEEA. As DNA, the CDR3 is TGTGCCAGCAGCTTAGGGGAGAGCCGGACCCAGTACTTC. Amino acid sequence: CASSLGESRTQYF.

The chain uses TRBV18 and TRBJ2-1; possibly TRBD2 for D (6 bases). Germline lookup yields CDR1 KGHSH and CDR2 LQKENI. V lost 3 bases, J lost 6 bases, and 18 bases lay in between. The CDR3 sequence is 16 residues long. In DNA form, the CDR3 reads TGTGCCAGCTCACCGTCGCAGCCCATTAGCGGCAATGAGCAGTTCTTC. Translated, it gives CASSPSQPISGNEQFF.

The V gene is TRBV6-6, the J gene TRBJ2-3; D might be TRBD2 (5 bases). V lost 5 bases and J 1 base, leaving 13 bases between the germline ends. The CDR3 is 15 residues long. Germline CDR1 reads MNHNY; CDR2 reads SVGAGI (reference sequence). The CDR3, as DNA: TGTGCCAGCAGTCCGGACTTTAGCGGCACAGATACGCAGTATTTT. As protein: CASSPDFSGTDTQYF.

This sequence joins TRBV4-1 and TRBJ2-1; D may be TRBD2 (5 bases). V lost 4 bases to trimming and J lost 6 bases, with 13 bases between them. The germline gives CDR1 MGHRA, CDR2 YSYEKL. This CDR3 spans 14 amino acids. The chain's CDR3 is CASSLVGETNEQFF. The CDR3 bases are TGCGCCAGCAGCCTCGTCGGGGAGACCAATGAGCAGTTCTTC.

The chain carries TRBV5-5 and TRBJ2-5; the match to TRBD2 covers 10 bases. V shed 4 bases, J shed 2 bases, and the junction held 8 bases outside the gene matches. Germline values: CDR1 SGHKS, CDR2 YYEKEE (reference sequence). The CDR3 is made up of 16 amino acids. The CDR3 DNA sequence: TGTGCCAGCAGCCCGGGACTAGCGACTATTCAAGAGACCCAGTACTTC. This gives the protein CASSPGLATIQETQYF.